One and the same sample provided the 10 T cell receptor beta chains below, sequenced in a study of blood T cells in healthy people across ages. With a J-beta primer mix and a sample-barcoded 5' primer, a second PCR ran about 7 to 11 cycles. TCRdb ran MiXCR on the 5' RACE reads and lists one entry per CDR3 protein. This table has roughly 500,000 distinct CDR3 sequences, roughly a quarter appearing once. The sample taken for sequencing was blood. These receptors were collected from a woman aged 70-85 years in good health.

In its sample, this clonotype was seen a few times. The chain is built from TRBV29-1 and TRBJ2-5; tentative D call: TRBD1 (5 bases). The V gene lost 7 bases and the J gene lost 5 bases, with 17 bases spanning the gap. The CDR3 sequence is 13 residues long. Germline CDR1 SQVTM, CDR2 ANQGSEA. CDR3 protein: CSGIPGFSETQYF. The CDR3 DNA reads TGCAGCGGGATTCCAGGGTTCTCGGAGACCCAGTACTTC.

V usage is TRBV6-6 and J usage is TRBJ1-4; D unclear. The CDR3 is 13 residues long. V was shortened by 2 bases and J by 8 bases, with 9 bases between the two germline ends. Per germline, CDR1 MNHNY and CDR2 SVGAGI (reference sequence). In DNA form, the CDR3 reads TGTGCCAGCAGTTACGCCATGGGGGAAAAACTGTTTTTT. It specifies CASSYAMGEKLFF.

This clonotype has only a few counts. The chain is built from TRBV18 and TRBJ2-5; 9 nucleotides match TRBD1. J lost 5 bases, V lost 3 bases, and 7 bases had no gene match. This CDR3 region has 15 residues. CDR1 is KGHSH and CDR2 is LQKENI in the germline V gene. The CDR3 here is CASSPSGQGIETQYF. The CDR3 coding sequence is TGTGCCAGCTCACCTAGTGGACAGGGGATTGAGACCCAGTACTTC.

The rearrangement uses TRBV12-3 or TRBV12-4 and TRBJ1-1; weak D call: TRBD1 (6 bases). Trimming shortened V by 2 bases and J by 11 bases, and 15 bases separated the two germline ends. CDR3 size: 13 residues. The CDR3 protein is CASSLMTGYRAFF. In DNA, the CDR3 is TGTGCCAGCAGTTTAATGACAGGCTATAGGGCTTTCTTT.

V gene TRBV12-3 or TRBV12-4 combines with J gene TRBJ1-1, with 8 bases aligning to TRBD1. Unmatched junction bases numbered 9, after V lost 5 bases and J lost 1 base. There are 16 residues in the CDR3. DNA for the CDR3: TGTGCCAGCAGTACGGACAGGGCTTCTCGGAACACTGAAGCTTTCTTT. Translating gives CASSTDRASRNTEAFF.

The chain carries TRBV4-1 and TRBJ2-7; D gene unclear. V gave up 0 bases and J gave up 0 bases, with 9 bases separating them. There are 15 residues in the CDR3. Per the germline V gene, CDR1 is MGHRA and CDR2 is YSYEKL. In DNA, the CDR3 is TGCGCCAGCAGCCAAGAAGCCAGGAGCTCCTACGAGCAGTACTTC. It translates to CASSQEARSSYEQYF.

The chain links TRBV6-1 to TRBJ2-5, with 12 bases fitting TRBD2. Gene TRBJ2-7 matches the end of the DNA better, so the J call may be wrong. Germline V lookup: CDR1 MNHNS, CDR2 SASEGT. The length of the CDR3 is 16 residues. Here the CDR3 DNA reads TGTGCCAGCAGTGACATGGGACTAGCGGGCTCCTACGAGCAGTACTTC. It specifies CASSDMGLAGSYEQYF.

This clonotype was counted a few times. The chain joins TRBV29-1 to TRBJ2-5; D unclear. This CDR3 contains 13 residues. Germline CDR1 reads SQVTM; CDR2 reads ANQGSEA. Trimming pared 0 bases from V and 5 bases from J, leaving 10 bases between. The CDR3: CSVEEDGWETQYF. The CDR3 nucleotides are TGCAGCGTTGAAGAGGACGGATGGGAGACCCAGTACTTC.

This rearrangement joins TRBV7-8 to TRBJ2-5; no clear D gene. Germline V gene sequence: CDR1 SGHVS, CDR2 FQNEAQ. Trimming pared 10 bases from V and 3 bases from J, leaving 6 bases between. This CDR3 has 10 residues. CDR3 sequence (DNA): TGTGCCACAGCCGAAGAGACCCAGTACTTC. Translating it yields CATAEETQYF.

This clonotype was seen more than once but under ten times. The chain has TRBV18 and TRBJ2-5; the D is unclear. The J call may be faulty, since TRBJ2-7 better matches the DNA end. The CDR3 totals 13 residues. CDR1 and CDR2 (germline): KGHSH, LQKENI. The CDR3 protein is CASSPLTSYEQYF. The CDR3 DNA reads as TGTGCCAGCTCACCTCTGACAAGTTACGAGCAGTACTTC.